This TCR beta chain was captured in a study of T cell changes during pregnancy in multiple sclerosis. Trimming pared 8 bases from V and 0 bases from J, leaving 9 bases between. CDR3 length: 13 amino acids. The V gene's germline CDR1 is SNHLY and CDR2 FYNNEI. Profiled with immunoSEQ multiplex PCR; TCRdb holds only in-frame clones, not every one. Of 37,000 or so clones detected, around 89% appear once; the ten largest clones hold around 0.49%. The TCR was taken from a female donor with multiple sclerosis, enrolled in a pregnancy study. This sample comprised CD4+ T cells from peripheral blood mononuclear cells, obtained in the first trimester of pregnancy. The genes are TRBV2 and TRBJ2-3, with D uncertain. The CDR3 spells CASLTPSTDTQYF. The CDR3 bases are TGTGCCAGCCTGACACCGAGCACAGATACGCAGTATTTT.